Listed here are 20 T cell receptor beta chains from one sample, sequenced in a study of Tregs in tolerant kidney transplant recipients. TCRdb's copy holds only in-frame clones and misses some; the assay was immunoSEQ multiplex PCR. The sample includes under 50,000 clones, roughly 95% of them seen just once. No antigen has been identified for these receptors. Sequenced sample: Tregs from blood cultured with allogeneic cells. These receptors originate from a human donor in good health.

This clone was seen more than once but under ten times. The V and J genes are TRBV5-1 and TRBJ2-7; tentatively, D is TRBD2 (6 bases). The CDR3 extends over 15 amino acids. Trimming left V 1 base short and J 2 bases short, with 13 bases between. CDR1 and CDR2 (germline): SGHRS, YFSETQ. The CDR3 loop is CASSLPRDFTYEQYF. The CDR3 DNA reads as TGCGCCAGCAGCTTGCCTCGGGACTTTACCTACGAGCAGTACTTC. The whole variable domain, remainder taken from reference TRBV5-1 and TRBJ2-7, is KAGVTQTPRYLIKTRGQQVTLSCSPISGHRSVSWYQQTPGQGLQFLFEYFSETQRNKGNFPGRFSGRQFSNSRSEMNVSTLELGDSALYLCASSLPRDFTYEQYFGPGTRLTVT.

V is TRBV7-6 and J is TRBJ2-7; no firm D call. V lost 5 bases and J lost 7, with 12 bases in between. Germline V gene data show CDR1 as SGHVS and CDR2 as FNYEAQ. The length of the CDR3 is 12 residues. The CDR3 DNA follows: TGTGCCAGCAGCCCGGGCCCGAAGGAGCAGTACTTC. Translated: CASSPGPKEQYF.

The V gene is TRBV6-6, the J gene TRBJ1-2; 8 bases fit TRBD1. The trim removed 4 bases at V and 3 bases at J, leaving 4 bases unmatched. CDR3 length: 14 amino acids. The germline V gene encodes CDR1 MNHNY and CDR2 SVGAGI (reference sequence). The CDR3 loop reads CASSFGQGHYGYTF. CDR3 DNA: TGTGCCAGCAGTTTCGGACAGGGCCACTATGGCTACACCTTC.

This chain connects TRBV2 to TRBJ1-2; no firm D call. Trimming removed 6 bases at V and 3 bases at J, with 8 bases between. This CDR3 is built from 12 residues. CDR1 is SNHLY, CDR2 FYNNEI, per germline. The CDR3 reads CASRGLYYGYTF. In nucleotides, the CDR3 is TGTGCCAGCAGGGGTTTGTACTATGGCTACACCTTC.

The rearrangement joins TRBV21-1 to TRBJ2-4; the D segment call TRBD1 is taken from the table without a DNA check. TRBV21-1 is a recognized pseudogene. The CDR3 spans 16 residues. The DNA for the CDR3 is TGTGCCAGCAGCACCCATGGAGGGGGCGCGGGAAACATTCAGTACTTC. This codes for CASSTHGGGAGNIQYF.

In DNA, the CDR3 is TGCGCCAGCAGCTTGGGCGGACAGCCCTCGGGTGAAAAACTGTTTTTT. Translated: CASSLGGQPSGEKLFF. The chain has TRBV5-1 and TRBJ1-4; D may be TRBD1 (6 bases). From germline, CDR1 is SGHRS and CDR2 YFSETQ. CDR3 length: 16 residues. V gave up 0 bases and J gave up 7 bases, with 16 bases separating them.

The genes are TRBV15 and TRBJ2-1; weak D call: TRBD2 (6 bases). The V and J ends lost 0 bases and 8 bases respectively, with 14 bases between them. Germline V gene lookup returns CDR1 LNHNV and CDR2 YYDKDF (reference sequence). This CDR3 spans 15 amino acids. In nucleotides, the CDR3 is TGTGCCACCAGCAGAGATGGGAGGAATTGGGATGAGCAGTTCTTC. The encoded protein is CATSRDGRNWDEQFF. The variable domain in full, with the rest retrieved from reference TRBV15 and TRBJ2-1, is DAMVIQNPRYQVTQFGKPVTLSCSQTLNHNVMYWYQQKSSQAPKLLFHYYDKDFNNEADTPDNFQSRRPNTSFCFLDIRSPGLGDTAMYLCATSRDGRNWDEQFFGPGTRLTVL.

The J gene is TRBJ2-5, the V gene TRBV7-6; TRBD1 matches at 7 bases. In germline, CDR1 is SGHVS, CDR2 FNYEAQ. V lost 5 bases, J lost 6 bases, and 12 bases stayed unmatched. This CDR3 contains 15 residues. Here the CDR3 reads CASSPRGGASQTQYF. In DNA, the CDR3 is TGTGCCAGCAGCCCGAGAGGGGGCGCATCACAGACCCAGTACTTC.

Concerning this clone: One end of the junction fails to match germline, which may point to a read error. This chain joins TRBV5-1 and TRBJ2-7; TRBD2 matches 7 bases. Germline CDR1 SGHRS, CDR2 YFSETQ. The CDR3 has 15 residues. The CDR3: CASSLPQRGYYEQYF. The CDR3 nucleotides are TGTGCCAGCAGCTTGCCCCAGCGGGGCTACTACGAGCAGTACTTC.

The count of this clone is one. This chain connects TRBV18 to TRBJ2-1, with 11 positions matching TRBD2. J gave up 10 bases and V 3 bases, and 2 bases lay outside the gene matches. The CDR3 spans 13 residues. Germline CDR1 reads KGHSH; CDR2 reads LQKENI. CDR3 sequence: CASSPGLAEEQFF. Written as DNA, the CDR3 is TGTGCCAGCTCACCGGGACTAGCGGAAGAGCAGTTCTTC.

V is TRBV19 and J is TRBJ1-5; no firm D call. This CDR3 spans 13 amino acids. V lost 4 bases and J lost 1, with 5 bases in between. The germline V gene encodes CDR1 LNHDA and CDR2 SQIVND (reference sequence). DNA of the CDR3: TGTGCCAGTAGTACCCACAGCAATCAGCCCCAGCATTTT. This encodes CASSTHSNQPQHF.

Only one count was recorded for this clone. J is TRBJ1-1 and V is TRBV4-1, with 7 bases lining up with TRBD1. There are 13 residues in the CDR3. V lost 4 bases and J lost 4; bases outside the gene matches: 3. Germline V gene data show CDR1 as MGHRA and CDR2 as YSYEKL. CDR3 sequence reads: CASSPYRGTEAFF. CDR3 DNA: TGCGCCAGCAGCCCGTACAGGGGCACTGAAGCTTTCTTT.

The chain has TRBV7-9 and TRBJ1-4; the D is unclear. Germline CDR1 reads SEHNR; CDR2 reads FQNEAQ (reference sequence). Trimming pared 3 bases from V and 7 bases from J, leaving 15 bases between. This CDR3 has 15 amino acids. CDR3 DNA sequence: TGTGCCAGCAGCTTCTCGGCCGGCGGTGTTGAAAAACTGTTTTTT. Protein: CASSFSAGGVEKLFF.

This rearrangement joins TRBV6-6 to TRBJ2-5, with a tentative D call TRBD1 (6 bases). V lost 7 bases, J lost 1 base, and 13 bases lay in between. CDR3 size: 14 residues. The V gene's germline CDR1 is MNHNY and CDR2 SVGAGI (reference sequence). CDR3 sequence reads: CASKQGPIQETQYF. In nucleotides, the CDR3 is TGTGCCAGCAAGCAGGGGCCGATCCAAGAGACCCAGTACTTC.

The CDR3 sequence: CASRTTGTDTQYF. The CDR3 DNA is TGTGCCAGCAGAACGACGGGCACAGATACGCAGTATTTT. V usage is TRBV6-5 and J usage is TRBJ2-3; D gene unclear. The CDR3 extends over 13 amino acids. The germline V gene has CDR1 MNHEY and CDR2 SVGAGI. V lost 6 bases and J lost 1, with 8 bases in between.

DNA for the CDR3: TGTGCCAGCAGTGACTCGCCGCAGGGGAATTGGAATGAGCAGTTCTTC. This codes for CASSDSPQGNWNEQFF. J is TRBJ2-1 and V is TRBV6-4, with D possibly being TRBD1 (6 bases). Germline V gene lookup returns CDR1 MRHNA and CDR2 SNTAGT. The CDR3 is 16 amino acids. The V and J ends lost 0 bases and 7 bases respectively, with 16 bases between them.

In its sample, this clone was seen a few times. The chain combines TRBV5-6 with TRBJ2-5, with 7 bases that match TRBD2. CDR3 size: 16 residues. The V segment lost 2 bases and the J segment 2 bases; nucleotides outside the gene matches: 9. CDR1 SGHDT and CDR2 YYEEEE come from the germline V gene. CDR3 protein: CASSFRSGIQQETQYF. The DNA for the CDR3 is TGTGCCAGCAGCTTTCGAAGCGGGATACAACAAGAGACCCAGTACTTC.

V gene TRBV5-1 combines with J gene TRBJ2-2; a possible D gene is TRBD2 (7 bases). Trimming took 3 bases from V and 4 from J, leaving 13 bases between them. Germline CDR1 reads SGHRS; CDR2 reads YFSETQ. CDR3 length: 15 amino acids. The CDR3 here is CASSWGGPGTGELFF. The CDR3 coding sequence is TGCGCCAGCAGCTGGGGGGGCCCGGGCACCGGGGAGCTGTTTTTT.

The CDR3 here is CASSPRLAGGYNEQFF. The CDR3 DNA follows: TGTGCCAGCAGCCCACGACTAGCGGGAGGCTACAATGAGCAGTTCTTC. The gene calls are TRBV9 and TRBJ2-1; 13 nucleotides agree with TRBD2. After removal of 4 bases from V and 3 bases from J, the junction contained 4 bases not matched to a gene. The germline CDR1 and CDR2 sequences are SGDLS and YYNGEE. The CDR3 is 16 amino acids.

The V gene is TRBV30, the J gene TRBJ2-7; TRBD2 matches at 13 bases. The CDR3 runs 14 residues. The J segment lost 7 bases and the V segment lost 3 bases, leaving 6 bases of the junction unmatched. Germline loops: CDR1 GTSNPN, CDR2 SVGIG (reference sequence). The CDR3 is CAWRGLAGPGEQYF. The DNA of the CDR3 is TGTGCCTGGAGGGGACTAGCGGGGCCTGGGGAGCAGTACTTC.